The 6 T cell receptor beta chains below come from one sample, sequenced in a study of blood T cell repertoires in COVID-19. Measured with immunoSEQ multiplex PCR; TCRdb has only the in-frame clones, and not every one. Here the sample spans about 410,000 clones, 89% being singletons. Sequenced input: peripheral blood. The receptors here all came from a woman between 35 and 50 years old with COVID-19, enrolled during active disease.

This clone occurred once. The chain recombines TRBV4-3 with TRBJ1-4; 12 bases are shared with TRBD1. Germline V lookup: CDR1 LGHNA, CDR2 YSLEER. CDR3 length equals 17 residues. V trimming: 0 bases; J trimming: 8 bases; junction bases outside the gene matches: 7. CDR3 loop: CASSQEPGQGAWEKLFF. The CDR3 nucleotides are TGCGCCAGCAGCCAAGAACCGGGACAGGGGGCATGGGAAAAACTGTTTTTT.

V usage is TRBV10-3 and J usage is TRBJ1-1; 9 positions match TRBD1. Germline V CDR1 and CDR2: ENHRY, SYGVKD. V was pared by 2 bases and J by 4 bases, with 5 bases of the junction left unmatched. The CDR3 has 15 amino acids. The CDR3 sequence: CAISEGQGWSTEAFF. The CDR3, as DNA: TGTGCCATCAGTGAGGGACAGGGGTGGAGCACTGAAGCTTTCTTT.

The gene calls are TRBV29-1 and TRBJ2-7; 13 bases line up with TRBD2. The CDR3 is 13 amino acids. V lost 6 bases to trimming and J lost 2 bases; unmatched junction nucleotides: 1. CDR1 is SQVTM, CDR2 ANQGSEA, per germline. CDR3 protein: CSVGLAGPYEQYF. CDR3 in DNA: TGCAGCGTGGGACTAGCGGGACCCTACGAGCAGTACTTC.

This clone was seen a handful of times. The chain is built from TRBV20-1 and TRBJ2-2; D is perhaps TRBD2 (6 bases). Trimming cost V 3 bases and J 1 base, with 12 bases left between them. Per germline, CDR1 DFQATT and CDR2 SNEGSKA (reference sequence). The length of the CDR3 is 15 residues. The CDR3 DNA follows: TGCAGTGCTAGTACCGGGAGACTGAACACCGGGGAGCTGTTTTTT. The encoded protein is CSASTGRLNTGELFF.

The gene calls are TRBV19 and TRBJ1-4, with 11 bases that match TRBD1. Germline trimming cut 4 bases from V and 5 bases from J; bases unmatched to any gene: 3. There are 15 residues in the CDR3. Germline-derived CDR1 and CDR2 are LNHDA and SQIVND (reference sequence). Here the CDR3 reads CASSRDRGENEKLFF. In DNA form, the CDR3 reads TGTGCCAGTAGTAGGGACAGGGGGGAGAATGAAAAACTGTTTTTT.

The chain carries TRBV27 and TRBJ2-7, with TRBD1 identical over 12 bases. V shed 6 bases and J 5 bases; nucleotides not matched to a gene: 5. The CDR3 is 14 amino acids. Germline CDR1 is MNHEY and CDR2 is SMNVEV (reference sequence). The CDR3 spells CASSRDRGQHEQYF. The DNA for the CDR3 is TGTGCCAGCAGCCGGGACAGGGGGCAACACGAGCAGTACTTC.